This T cell receptor beta chain was sequenced in a study of spatial heterogeneity in lung cancer. Study in general: Where they were available, follow-up PBMC samples were sequenced, at a median of approximately two years after resection. There were consistently more beta-chain sequences detected than alpha-chain sequences. An average of more than ten raw reads was observed per unique TCR and UMI combination.

On this clonotype itself: Its antigen is unidentified.

The time point: blood at routine non-recurrence follow-up after resection. Tumor, nontumor lung or frozen PBMC supplied whole RNA that was sequenced unsorted. This CDR3 is 20 amino acids long. The ends lost 0 bases at V and 5 bases at J; junction bases unmatched: 13. CDR1 SGDLS and CDR2 YYNGEE come from the germline V gene. Whole-study results and caveats: Expanded tumor TCRs that were ubiquitous appeared in blood more at resection than follow-up.

TCRdb re-called the 5' RACE reads through MiXCR, storing one row per CDR3 protein. The data contain about 120,000 distinct CDR3 sequences, 10% to 15% of them singletons. Sequencing used PBMCs, obtained at follow-up. The TCR was taken from a male donor with early-stage non-small cell lung cancer. The V gene is TRBV9, the J gene TRBJ2-3; 15 nucleotides align to TRBD2. The CDR3 DNA follows: TGTGCCAGCAGCGTAGGCCGGACTAGCGGGGGGGCCGCACGCGTAGATACGCAGTATTTT. Translated: CASSVGRTSGGAARVDTQYF.